Below, one T cell receptor (beta chain) is given with its context. Its matching antigen is unknown. Profiling relied on immunoSEQ multiplex PCR, and the TCRdb table lists in-frame clones only, not all of them. The table has 14,000 or so clones, over 60% seen once; the top ten hold approximately 4.1%. These data originate in a study of graft-versus-host responses after intestinal transplantation. Study information: Multivisceral, liver-intestinal, or isolated intestinal transplants were received by the recipients. Each patient got anti-thymocyte globulin induction, then tacrolimus and steroids for three to four years. Regarding the study as a whole: Investigators detected GvH clones in recipient marrow, with some emerging earlier in ileum or blood.

Intraepithelial and lamina propria lymphocytes were released after the graft tissue was processed. CDR3 size: 15 residues. Deletions cut 0 bases from V and 0 bases from J, with 8 bases between. Germline V CDR1 and CDR2: LGHNA, YSLEER. V usage is TRBV4-3 and J usage is TRBJ2-5; a possible D gene is TRBD1 (5 bases). This TCR derives from a human patient who received an intestinal transplant, so some T cells may come from the graft donor. The sample consisted of ileum tissue, taken just under 28 days after intestinal transplant. CDR3 DNA sequence: TGCGCCAGCAGCCAAGACGGACACAACCAAGAGACCCAGTACTTC. Translation: CASSQDGHNQETQYF.